Listed below are T cell receptor beta chains from one sample, sequenced in a study of CD8 T cell repertoires and HIV-1 epitope variants. Which antigens these TCRs recognize remains unknown. Generated by immunoSEQ multiplex PCR, the TCRdb table keeps only in-frame clones and is missing some. The table includes several thousand clones, 50% to 70% detected once. Source material: cultured CD8+ T cells derived from PBMCs. Receptors were obtained from a male donor with HIV. Both conserved end residues are trimmed from each CDR3. The order of the fields is J gene, V gene, clone size, CDR3 protein. Clone size, where shown, is once, few, many, or a class for clones that have expanded.

TRBJ2-1 | TRBV27 | few | ASSPTTSGYSYNEQF
TRBJ1-1 | TRBV4-2 | - | ASSQEEGMNTEAF
TRBJ1-5 | TRBV4-1 | once | ASSQGGDTYSNQPQH
TRBJ2-5 | TRBV14 | - | ASSQVRGRGTQY
TRBJ2-7 | TRBV5-1 | - | ASSHPGQGSYEQY
TRBJ2-1 | TRBV6-5 | - | ASSYSSGRGEQF
TRBJ2-7 | TRBV7-9 | - | ASSFDRDYEQY
TRBJ2-3 | TRBV29-1 | - | SVEEGTTDTQY
TRBJ1-1 | TRBV20-1 | - | SARAHTEAF
TRBJ1-2 | TRBV28 | - | ASSSTLTARYGYT
TRBJ2-3 | TRBV6-1 | - | ASSEARVGTDTQY
TRBJ2-1 | TRBV28 | - | ASSLMAGGADNEQF
- | TRBV13 | - | ASSYLQGASSYEQY
TRBJ2-5 | TRBV19 | - | ASSIVGVETQY